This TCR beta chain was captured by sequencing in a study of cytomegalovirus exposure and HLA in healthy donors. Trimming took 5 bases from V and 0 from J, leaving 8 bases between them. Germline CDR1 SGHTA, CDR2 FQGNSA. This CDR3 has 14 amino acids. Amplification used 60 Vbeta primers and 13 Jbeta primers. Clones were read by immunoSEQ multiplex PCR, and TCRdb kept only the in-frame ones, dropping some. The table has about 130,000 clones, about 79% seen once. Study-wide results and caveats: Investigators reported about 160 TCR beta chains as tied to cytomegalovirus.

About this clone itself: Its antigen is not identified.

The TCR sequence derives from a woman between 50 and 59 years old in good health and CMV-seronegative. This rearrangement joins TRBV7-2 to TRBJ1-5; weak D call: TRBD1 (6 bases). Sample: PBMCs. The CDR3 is CASSRDISNQPQHF. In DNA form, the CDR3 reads TGTGCCAGCAGCCGGGACATTAGCAATCAGCCCCAGCATTTT.